The clone carrying this T cell receptor beta chain occurred many times. The CDR3 regions of TCR beta were amplified from RNA transcripts. An initial round of RT-PCR targeting the TCR CDR3 relied on the HTBI primer set. In TCRdb, the multiplex PCR reads were re-called with MiXCR into one record per CDR3 protein. The profile shows 730,000 or so distinct CDR3 sequences, approximately 19% of them singletons. The data derive from a study of T cells in Graves' hyperthyroidism and ophthalmopathy. Blood sampling occurred at first hyperthyroidism diagnosis, ahead of any ophthalmopathy symptoms. Fresh peripheral blood, 9.5 to 10 ml of it, supplied the PBMCs. The V end was cut by 0 bases, the J end by 1 base, with 20 bases between. This CDR3 contains 19 residues. The germline V gene has CDR1 MNHEY and CDR2 SVGEGT.

This TCR was sampled from a woman between 45 and 65 years old with Graves' hyperthyroidism that later progressed to Graves' ophthalmopathy. The chain is built from TRBV6-2 or TRBV6-3 and TRBJ2-3; D uncertain. Sequenced input: blood. The CDR3 nucleotides read TGTGCCAGCAGTTACTCGAACCCTGGCTCACTCATAGGCACAGATACGCAGTATTTT. Protein: CASSYSNPGSLIGTDTQYF.